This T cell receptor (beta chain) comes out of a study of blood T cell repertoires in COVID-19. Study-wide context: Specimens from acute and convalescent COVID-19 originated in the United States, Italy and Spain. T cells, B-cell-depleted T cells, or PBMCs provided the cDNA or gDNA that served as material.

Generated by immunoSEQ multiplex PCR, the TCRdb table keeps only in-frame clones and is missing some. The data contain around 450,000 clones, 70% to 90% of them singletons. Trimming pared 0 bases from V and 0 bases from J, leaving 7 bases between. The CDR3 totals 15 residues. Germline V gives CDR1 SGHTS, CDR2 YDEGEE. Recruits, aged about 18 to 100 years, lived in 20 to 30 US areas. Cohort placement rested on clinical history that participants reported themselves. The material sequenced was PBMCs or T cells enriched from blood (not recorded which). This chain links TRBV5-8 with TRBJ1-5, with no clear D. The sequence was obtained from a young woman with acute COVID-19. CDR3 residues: CASSLGAVSNQPQHF. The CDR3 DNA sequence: TGTGCCAGCAGCTTGGGGGCAGTTAGCAATCAGCCCCAGCATTTT.